This T cell receptor (beta chain) came from a study of Ad26.COV2.S vaccination and SARS-CoV-2 variants. On the study more broadly: Administration of Ad26.COV2.S was intramuscular, either once or twice 56 days apart. Study results and caveats: Spike-specific CD8+ and CD4+ T cell responses reportedly showed substantial breadth after vaccination.

The CDR3 runs to 13 residues. Germline V gene lookup returns CDR1 MNHEY and CDR2 SVGAGI. The V and J ends lost 5 bases and 0 bases respectively, with 7 bases between them. As for this clone: Its specificity is not known.

Sample treatment: approximately 18 received Ad26.COV2.S at low or high dose, single or two shots; 5 received placebo; per-sample allocation not given. Day 63 after the first injection of vaccine or placebo was the sampling time. Sequencing used immunoSEQ multiplex PCR; TCRdb keeps in-frame clones, though not all of them. Of approximately 280,000 clones in the sample, about 87% were seen once. The source material was peripheral blood, sampled in a trial of Ad26.COV2.S vaccine versus placebo. This chain joins TRBV6-5 and TRBJ1-1; D gene uncertain. This clonotype originated in a person aged 18-60 years who received the Ad26.COV2.S COVID-19 vaccine or a placebo. The CDR3 DNA reads TGTGCCAGCAGTACCCAGATGAACACTGAAGCTTTCTTT. Translating it yields CASSTQMNTEAFF.